Given below is one T cell receptor (beta chain) in context. V dropped 3 bases and J dropped 6 bases, with 14 bases sitting between them. The CDR3 is made up of 14 amino acids. Germline CDR1 MGHDK, CDR2 SYGVNS. This sample is part of a study of T cells in localized non-small cell lung cancer. TCRdb keeps only in-frame clones here, not all; method: immunoSEQ multiplex PCR. The data contain some 1,200 clones, roughly a quarter of them singletons. V gene TRBV25-1 combines with J gene TRBJ1-2, with D perhaps matching TRBD1 (6 bases). The sequence derives from a male donor at least 60 years old with stage III squamous cell lung carcinoma. The material was lung tumor tissue, obtained before any cancer treatment. The CDR3 coding sequence is TGTGCCAGCAGTGACGGCAGGGGATATGATGGCTACACCTTC. Translating gives CASSDGRGYDGYTF.